The 30 T cell receptor beta chains below were found in one sample sequenced in a study of cytomegalovirus exposure and HLA in healthy donors. Use of 60 Vbeta and 13 Jbeta primers characterized the PCR. Profiling relied on immunoSEQ multiplex PCR, and the TCRdb table lists in-frame clones only, not all of them. The data hold around 94,000 clones, with roughly 85% observed a single time. The sample comprised PBMCs. The receptors were sampled from a man in his forties in good health and CMV-seronegative.

The chain combines TRBV9 with TRBJ2-3, with TRBD1 matching 7 bases. With 4 bases clipped from V and 0 bases from J, the junction kept 5 bases outside the gene matches. The germline gives CDR1 SGDLS, CDR2 YYNGEE. The length of the CDR3 is 15 residues. The CDR3 sequence is CASSPRDRSTDTQYF. CDR3 DNA: TGTGCCAGCAGCCCACGGGACAGAAGCACAGATACGCAGTATTTT.

The V call is TRBV25-1, the J call TRBJ1-1, with TRBD1 matching over 7 bases. The CDR3 consists of 14 residues. Losses at the gene ends were 7 bases for V and 1 base for J; bases not matched to a gene: 6. Germline V gives CDR1 MGHDK, CDR2 SYGVNS. The CDR3 DNA reads as TGTGCCAGCACCCGGACAGGTAGGAACACTGAAGCTTTCTTT. This encodes CASTRTGRNTEAFF. Supplemented by reference TRBV25-1 and TRBJ1-1, the full variable domain reads EADIYQTPRYLVIGTGKKITLECSQTMGHDKMYWYQQDPGMELHLIHYSYGVNSTEKGDLSSESTVSRIRTEHFPLTLESARPSHTSQYLCASTRTGRNTEAFFGQGTRLTVV.

The chain couples TRBV15 to TRBJ2-2; 11 bases align to TRBD2. Germline CDR1 is LNHNV and CDR2 is YYDKDF (reference sequence). V gave up 0 bases and J gave up 6 bases; unmatched junction bases: 9. The CDR3 has 18 amino acids. This CDR3 is CATSRELAGGEDAGELFF. CDR3 nucleotides: TGTGCCACCAGCAGAGAGCTAGCGGGGGGAGAGGACGCCGGGGAGCTGTTTTTT. Based on the CDR3 plus reference TRBV15 and TRBJ2-2, the full variable domain is DAMVIQNPRYQVTQFGKPVTLSCSQTLNHNVMYWYQQKSSQAPKLLFHYYDKDFNNEADTPDNFQSRRPNTSFCFLDIRSPGLGDTAMYLCATSRELAGGEDAGELFFGEGSRLTVL.

This rearrangement joins TRBV5-6 to TRBJ1-4, with D tentatively TRBD1 (5 bases). The V end lost 1 base, the J end lost 7 bases, and 14 bases lay between the germline ends. The CDR3 covers 15 residues. Germline CDR1 reads SGHDT; CDR2 reads YYEEEE. The CDR3 nucleotides are TGTGCCAGCAGCTTGCCGACAGTAGAAATTGAAAAACTGTTTTTT. Protein: CASSLPTVEIEKLFF.

The chain couples TRBV13 to TRBJ1-2; tentative D call: TRBD1 (6 bases). Germline loops: CDR1 PRHDT, CDR2 FYEKMQ (reference sequence). V was shortened by 3 bases and J by 5 bases, with 13 bases between the two germline ends. The CDR3 covers 14 residues. CDR3: CASSFDDRQYGYTF. CDR3 DNA: TGTGCCAGCAGCTTCGACGACAGGCAGTATGGCTACACCTTC.

The CDR3 spells CASSLITGRITEAFF. In DNA, the CDR3 is TGTGCCAGCAGCTTAATTACAGGTCGGATTACTGAAGCTTTCTTT. The V gene is TRBV7-8, the J gene TRBJ1-1; a weak D match, TRBD1 (5 bases). V shed 2 bases and J shed 5 bases, with 15 bases lying between them. The CDR3 runs to 15 residues. Germline lookup yields CDR1 SGHVS and CDR2 FQNEAQ.

This rearrangement joins TRBV7-2 to TRBJ2-1; D unresolved. V was shortened by 3 bases and J by 0 bases, with 9 bases between the two germline ends. Germline V gene sequence: CDR1 SGHTA, CDR2 FQGNSA. This CDR3 region has 15 residues. CDR3 nucleotides: TGTGCCAGCAGCTTTTCGGTGAGCTCCTACAATGAGCAGTTCTTC. It is translated as CASSFSVSSYNEQFF.

This chain links TRBV5-1 with TRBJ1-2; 9 nucleotides match TRBD1. CDR1 and CDR2 from the germline V gene are SGHRS and YFSETQ. J was trimmed by 8 bases and V by 9 bases; bases with no gene match: 8. The CDR3 has 12 residues. The CDR3 loop reads CATWDRAGGYTF. The CDR3 nucleotides are TGCGCCACCTGGGACAGGGCAGGAGGCTACACCTTC.

A single count supports this clone. In the same sample, other DNA sequences code for this CDR3. The chain couples TRBV6-5 to TRBJ1-1; D not resolved. Germline V gene data show CDR1 as MNHEY and CDR2 as SVGAGI. The CDR3 covers 14 residues. The V and J ends lost 0 bases and 2 bases respectively, with 7 bases between them. CDR3 sequence: CASSYSTGNTEAFF. The CDR3 DNA reads TGTGCCAGCAGTTACTCGACTGGAAACACTGAAGCTTTCTTT.

V gene TRBV19 combines with J gene TRBJ2-7, with TRBD2 matching 8 bases. The CDR3 loop spans 11 amino acids. Germline V gene sequence: CDR1 LNHDA, CDR2 SQIVND (reference sequence). V lost 8 bases to trimming and J lost 6 bases; unmatched junction nucleotides: 3. The CDR3 spells CASGAGGEQYF. CDR3 coding DNA: TGTGCCAGTGGGGCGGGGGGCGAGCAGTACTTC.

The CDR3 loop is CASSPGTAGGPQHF. CDR3 nucleotides: TGCGCCAGCAGCCCCGGGACAGCGGGGGGGCCCCAGCATTTT. This chain joins TRBV5-1 and TRBJ1-5; TRBD1 aligns across 7 bases. Germline CDR1 reads SGHRS; CDR2 reads YFSETQ. The V segment lost 4 bases and the J segment 9 bases; nucleotides outside the gene matches: 10. The CDR3 contains 14 residues.

This chain links TRBV5-1 with TRBJ2-6, with TRBD1 as a possible D gene (5 bases). CDR3 length equals 16 residues. Germline V CDR1 and CDR2: SGHRS, YFSETQ. V was clipped by 3 bases and J by 1 base, with 11 bases between them. In DNA form, the CDR3 reads TGCGCCAGCAGCTCCACAAAGGGGTCTGGGGCCAACGTCCTGACTTTC. As protein: CASSSTKGSGANVLTF.

This chain connects TRBV5-4 to TRBJ1-3, with unresolved D. There are 13 residues in the CDR3. CDR1 and CDR2 (germline): SGHNT, YYREEE (reference sequence). V lost 3 bases, J lost 5 bases, and 9 bases lay in between. The DNA of the CDR3 is TGTGCCAGCAGCTCAGGTTCCAGAAACACCATATATTTT. It is translated as CASSSGSRNTIYF.

The V and J genes are TRBV11-3 and TRBJ2-3; a possible D gene is TRBD1 (5 bases). Germline CDR1 is SGHNT and CDR2 is YENEEA. The CDR3 totals 18 residues. V gave up 0 bases and J gave up 0 bases, with 16 bases separating them. The DNA of the CDR3 is TGTGCCAGCAGCTTAGATCGACCGCACAGGCATAGCACAGATACGCAGTATTTT. It encodes CASSLDRPHRHSTDTQYF.

This chain connects TRBV6-5 to TRBJ1-1, with TRBD1 as a possible D gene (6 bases). The CDR3 is 15 amino acids. Trimming shortened V by 0 bases and J by 2 bases, and 10 bases separated the two germline ends. Germline assignment: CDR1 MNHEY and CDR2 SVGAGI. This chain's CDR3 is CASSYSAGGNTEAFF. DNA of the CDR3: TGTGCCAGCAGTTACTCTGCGGGGGGCAACACTGAAGCTTTCTTT.

V and J are TRBV29-1 and TRBJ2-1; the match to TRBD2 covers 10 bases. J lost 2 bases, V lost 7 bases, and 11 bases had no gene match. Germline V gene sequence: CDR1 SQVTM, CDR2 ANQGSEA. The CDR3 covers 16 residues. In DNA form, the CDR3 reads TGCAGCGCACCCCCCCCTAGCGGGGGCACCTACAATGAGCAGTTCTTC. It translates to CSAPPPSGGTYNEQFF.

This chain uses TRBV9 with TRBJ2-3, with 12 bases fitting TRBD2. The CDR3 loop spans 16 amino acids. Losses at the gene ends were 7 bases for V and 6 bases for J; bases not matched to a gene: 12. The germline V gene has CDR1 SGDLS and CDR2 YYNGEE. In DNA, the CDR3 is TGTGCCAGCTCAGCCCGAGGGGGGACTAGCGGGGATACGCAGTATTTT. Its protein product is CASSARGGTSGDTQYF. Filled out from reference TRBV9 and TRBJ2-3, the complete variable domain reads DSGVTQTPKHLITATGQRVTLRCSPRSGDLSVYWYQQSLDQGLQFLIQYYNGEERAKGNILERFSAQQFPDLHSELNLSSLELGDSALYFCASSARGGTSGDTQYFGPGTRLTVL.

V and J are TRBV5-8 and TRBJ2-3, with D perhaps TRBD1 (6 bases). Germline CDR1 SGHTS, CDR2 YDEGEE. V lost 0 bases, J lost 0 bases, and 11 bases lay in between. CDR3 length: 16 amino acids. The CDR3 loop reads CASSLVGGLSTDTQYF. CDR3 DNA sequence: TGTGCCAGCAGCTTGGTAGGGGGTCTGAGCACAGATACGCAGTATTTT.

The gene calls are TRBV5-4 and TRBJ1-2; a possible D gene is TRBD1 (6 bases). Trimming shortened V by 4 bases and J by 5 bases, and 12 bases separated the two germline ends. CDR1 is SGHNT, CDR2 YYREEE, per germline (reference sequence). This CDR3 region has 13 residues. CDR3 in DNA: TGTGCCAGCAGCCCGGGAGGGACATATGGCTACACCTTC. Protein product: CASSPGGTYGYTF.

V is TRBV9 and J is TRBJ2-2, with 7 bases lining up with TRBD2. This CDR3 has 14 residues. Germline trimming cut 2 bases from V and 3 bases from J; bases unmatched to any gene: 1. Germline CDR1 is SGDLS and CDR2 is YYNGEE. DNA for the CDR3: TGTGCCAGCAGCGTCCGGGGGGACACCGGGGAGCTGTTTTTT. Its protein is CASSVRGDTGELFF.

This chain uses TRBV7-9 with TRBJ2-1, with 7 bases fitting TRBD1. V shed 8 bases, J shed 0 bases, and the junction held 16 bases outside the gene matches. There are 18 residues in the CDR3. The V gene's germline CDR1 is SEHNR and CDR2 FQNEAQ (reference sequence). As DNA, the CDR3 is TGTGCCAGCGGCAAGCCGGGACAGCAGGATTTCTCCTACAATGAGCAGTTCTTC. Translated, it gives CASGKPGQQDFSYNEQFF.

This clone was counted between two and nine times. The chain employs TRBV9 and TRBJ1-1; 9 bases agree with TRBD1. Looked up from germline, CDR1 is SGDLS and CDR2 is YYNGEE. V gave up 0 bases and J gave up 1 base; unmatched junction bases: 4. The CDR3 is 16 residues long. CDR3 sequence: CASSVATGGANTEAFF. DNA of the CDR3: TGTGCCAGCAGCGTAGCCACAGGGGGCGCGAACACTGAAGCTTTCTTT.

V gene TRBV2 combines with J gene TRBJ2-2; tentative D call: TRBD1 (5 bases). V was shortened by 1 base and J by 1 base, with 7 bases between the two germline ends. CDR1 is SNHLY and CDR2 is FYNNEI in the germline V gene. The CDR3 runs to 15 residues. The CDR3 protein is CASSEGRVNTGELFF. Written as DNA, the CDR3 is TGTGCCAGCAGTGAAGGCAGGGTGAACACCGGGGAGCTGTTTTTT.

The V call is TRBV27, the J call TRBJ1-5; D perhaps matches TRBD1 (6 bases). V was shortened by 4 bases and J by 5 bases, with 18 bases between the two germline ends. This CDR3 contains 16 residues. CDR1 MNHEY and CDR2 SMNVEV come from the germline V gene (reference sequence). CDR3 DNA: TGTGCCAGCAGTTCGCACATTGGGGGGGGCTATCAGCCCCAGCATTTT. Translating it yields CASSSHIGGGYQPQHF.

J is TRBJ1-5 and V is TRBV6-4; TRBD1 aligns across 10 bases. Germline CDR1 MRHNA, CDR2 SNTAGT. V shed 4 bases, J shed 0 bases, and the junction held 6 bases outside the gene matches. This CDR3 region has 17 residues. This CDR3 is CASSVRDRGLSNQPQHF. The DNA for the CDR3 is TGTGCCAGCAGTGTCCGGGACAGGGGCCTTAGCAATCAGCCCCAGCATTTT.

The CDR3 loop reads CASSDLDRTYGYTF. The CDR3 DNA reads as TGTGCCAGCAGTGACCTCGACAGGACCTATGGCTACACCTTC. The V call is TRBV6-1, the J call TRBJ1-2; weak D call: TRBD1 (6 bases). V was clipped by 3 bases and J by 4 bases, with 12 bases between them. CDR1 MNHNS and CDR2 SASEGT come from the germline V gene. The CDR3 loop spans 14 amino acids.

The V call is TRBV18, the J call TRBJ1-1, with 8 bases matching TRBD1. The CDR3 spans 17 residues. Germline values: CDR1 KGHSH, CDR2 LQKENI. J was trimmed by 0 bases and V by 0 bases; bases with no gene match: 6. The CDR3, as DNA: TGTGCCAGCTCACCACCCGGGACAGGCACTCTGAACACTGAAGCTTTCTTT. It yields the protein CASSPPGTGTLNTEAFF.

With regard to this clone: Sequence at one end of the junction differs from germline and may be a read error. This rearrangement joins TRBV7-9 to TRBJ1-4; D perhaps matches TRBD1 (6 bases). Germline CDR1 is SEHNR and CDR2 is FQNEAQ (reference sequence). This CDR3 contains 12 residues. Here the CDR3 reads CSSQAGGEKLFF. CDR3 coding DNA: TGTTCCAGCCAGGCGGGGGGCGAAAAACTGTTTTTT.

The J gene is TRBJ2-5, the V gene TRBV7-8; D gene ambiguous. The J call may be incorrect, as the DNA end agrees better with TRBJ2-7. This CDR3 is built from 14 residues. The germline V gene encodes CDR1 SGHVS and CDR2 FQNEAQ. CDR3 sequence: CASTSMARSYEQYF. CDR3 sequence (DNA): TGTGCCAGCACCTCCATGGCGAGGTCCTACGAGCAGTACTTC.

This clone has a single count. This chain connects TRBV6-6 to TRBJ2-2, with a weak D call TRBD1 (5 bases). From germline, CDR1 is MNHNY and CDR2 SVGAGI (reference sequence). The CDR3 has 15 residues. V lost 7 bases to trimming and J lost 3 bases, with 15 bases between them. CDR3 amino acids: CASIGRGSDTGELFF. In nucleotides, the CDR3 is TGTGCCAGCATCGGTAGGGGCAGTGACACCGGGGAGCTGTTTTTT.